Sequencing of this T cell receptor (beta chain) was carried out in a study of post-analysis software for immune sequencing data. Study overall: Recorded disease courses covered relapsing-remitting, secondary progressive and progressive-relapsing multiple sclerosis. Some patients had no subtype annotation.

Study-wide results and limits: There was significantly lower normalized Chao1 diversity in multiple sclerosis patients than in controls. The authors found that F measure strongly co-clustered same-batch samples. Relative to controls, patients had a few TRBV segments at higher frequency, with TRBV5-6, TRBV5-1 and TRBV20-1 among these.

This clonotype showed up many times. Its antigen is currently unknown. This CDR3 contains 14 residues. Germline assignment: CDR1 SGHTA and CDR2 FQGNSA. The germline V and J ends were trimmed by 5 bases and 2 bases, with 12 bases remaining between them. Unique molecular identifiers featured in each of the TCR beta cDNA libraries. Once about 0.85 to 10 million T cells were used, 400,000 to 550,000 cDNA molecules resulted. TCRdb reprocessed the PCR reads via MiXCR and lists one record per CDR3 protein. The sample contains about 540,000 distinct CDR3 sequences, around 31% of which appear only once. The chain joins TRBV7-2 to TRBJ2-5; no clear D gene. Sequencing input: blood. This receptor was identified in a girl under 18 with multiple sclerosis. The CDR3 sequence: CASSRVGSQETQYF. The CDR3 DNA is TGTGCCAGCAGCCGCGTGGGCAGTCAAGAGACCCAGTACTTC. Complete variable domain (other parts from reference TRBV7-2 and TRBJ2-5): GAGVSQSPSNKVTEKGKDVELRCDPISGHTALYWYRQSLGQGLEFLIYFQGNSAPDKSGLPSDRFSAERTGGSVSTLTIQRTQQEDSAVYLCASSRVGSQETQYFGPGTRLLVL.